Shown below are 8 T cell receptor beta chains from a single sample sequenced in a study of blood T cell repertoires in COVID-19. Clones were sequenced by immunoSEQ multiplex PCR, and TCRdb holds only the in-frame ones, with some missing. Of approximately 220,000 clones in the sample, more than 65% were seen once. The sequencing input was peripheral blood. These receptor sequences come from a woman in her twenties or thirties who had recovered from COVID-19.

This clone was observed a handful of times. The rearrangement joins TRBV6-1 to TRBJ1-4; 10 bases line up with TRBD1. This CDR3 region has 17 residues. Germline V CDR1 and CDR2: MNHNS, SASEGT. Unmatched junction bases numbered 8, after V lost 0 bases and J lost 7 bases. The CDR3 sequence is CASSEAIRTGGGEKLFF. For the CDR3, the DNA is TGTGCCAGCAGTGAAGCTATACGGACAGGGGGGGGTGAAAAACTGTTTTTT.

The V call is TRBV30, the J call TRBJ1-5; D gene unclear. Between the trimmed V and J ends, which lost 1 base and 0 bases, there was a span of 4 bases. CDR1 and CDR2 (germline): GTSNPN, SVGIG (reference sequence). The CDR3 is made up of 13 amino acids. The CDR3 loop reads CAWSADSNQPQHF. The DNA for the CDR3 is TGTGCCTGGAGTGCAGATAGCAATCAGCCCCAGCATTTT.

V is TRBV28 and J is TRBJ2-2, with a tentative D call TRBD1 (6 bases). Trimming took off 7 bases at V and 7 bases at J, with 16 bases between the two ends. The germline V gene encodes CDR1 MDHEN and CDR2 SYDVKM. The CDR3 is made up of 14 amino acids. The CDR3 DNA follows: TGTGCCAGCACCCTCGAGGGGGTTGGCGGGGAGCTGTTTTTT. As protein: CASTLEGVGGELFF.

The chain uses TRBV18 and TRBJ1-6; D gene uncertain. CDR1 KGHSH and CDR2 LQKENI come from the germline V gene. The germline V and J ends were trimmed by 3 bases and 7 bases, with 13 bases remaining between them. The CDR3 is 15 residues long. The CDR3, as DNA: TGTGCCAGCTCACCCGTCGGGGTGAAAAATTCACCCCTCCACTTT. This sequence encodes CASSPVGVKNSPLHF.

V and J are TRBV28 and TRBJ2-2; D possibly corresponds to TRBD2 (5 bases). Looked up from germline, CDR1 is MDHEN and CDR2 is SYDVKM. This CDR3 comprises 16 residues. The V gene lost 6 bases and the J gene lost 1 base, with 15 bases spanning the gap. CDR3 bases: TGTGCCAGCAGCCCGCGGAGCGGTAGGAACACCGGGGAGCTGTTTTTT. The encoded protein is CASSPRSGRNTGELFF. The variable domain in full, completed from reference TRBV28 and TRBJ2-2, reads DVKVTQSSRYLVKRTGEKVFLECVQDMDHENMFWYRQDPGLGLRLIYFSYDVKMKEKGDIPEGYSVSREKKERFSLILESASTNQTSMYLCASSPRSGRNTGELFFGEGSRLTVL.

The table lists this clone with a count of one. This rearrangement joins TRBV5-4 to TRBJ2-7, with D perhaps TRBD1 (6 bases). Germline CDR1 is SGHNT and CDR2 is YYREEE (reference sequence). V was cut by 4 bases and J by 5 bases, with 10 bases left in between. There are 12 residues in the CDR3. The CDR3 nucleotides read TGTGCCAGCAGCCAGGGGCGGGACGAGCAGTACTTC. This codes for CASSQGRDEQYF.

V is TRBV9 and J is TRBJ2-3; 12 positions agree with TRBD2. The V and J ends lost 3 bases and 3 bases, in that order; junction bases with no gene match: 5. CDR1 and CDR2 from the germline V gene are SGDLS and YYNGEE. The CDR3 is 16 amino acids. Here the CDR3 DNA reads TGTGCCAGCAGCGAGAGGACTAGCGGGATGACAGATACGCAGTATTTT. Its protein is CASSERTSGMTDTQYF. Supplemented by reference TRBV9 and TRBJ2-3, the full variable domain reads DSGVTQTPKHLITATGQRVTLRCSPRSGDLSVYWYQQSLDQGLQFLIQYYNGEERAKGNILERFSAQQFPDLHSELNLSSLELGDSALYFCASSERTSGMTDTQYFGPGTRLTVL.

This clone was recorded a few times. V is TRBV5-6 and J is TRBJ2-1, with unresolved D. The CDR3 runs to 13 residues. Germline V CDR1 and CDR2: SGHDT, YYEEEE. The V gene lost 0 bases and the J gene lost 10 bases, with 11 bases spanning the gap. CDR3 residues: CASSLDFPKEQFF. Here the CDR3 DNA reads TGTGCCAGCAGCTTGGACTTCCCAAAAGAGCAGTTCTTC. The full variable domain, with the rest looked up from reference TRBV5-6 and TRBJ2-1, is DAGVTQSPTHLIKTRGQQVTLRCSPKSGHDTVSWYQQALGQGPQFIFQYYEEEERQRGNFPDRFSGHQFPNYSSELNVNALLLGDSALYLCASSLDFPKEQFFGPGTRLTVL.